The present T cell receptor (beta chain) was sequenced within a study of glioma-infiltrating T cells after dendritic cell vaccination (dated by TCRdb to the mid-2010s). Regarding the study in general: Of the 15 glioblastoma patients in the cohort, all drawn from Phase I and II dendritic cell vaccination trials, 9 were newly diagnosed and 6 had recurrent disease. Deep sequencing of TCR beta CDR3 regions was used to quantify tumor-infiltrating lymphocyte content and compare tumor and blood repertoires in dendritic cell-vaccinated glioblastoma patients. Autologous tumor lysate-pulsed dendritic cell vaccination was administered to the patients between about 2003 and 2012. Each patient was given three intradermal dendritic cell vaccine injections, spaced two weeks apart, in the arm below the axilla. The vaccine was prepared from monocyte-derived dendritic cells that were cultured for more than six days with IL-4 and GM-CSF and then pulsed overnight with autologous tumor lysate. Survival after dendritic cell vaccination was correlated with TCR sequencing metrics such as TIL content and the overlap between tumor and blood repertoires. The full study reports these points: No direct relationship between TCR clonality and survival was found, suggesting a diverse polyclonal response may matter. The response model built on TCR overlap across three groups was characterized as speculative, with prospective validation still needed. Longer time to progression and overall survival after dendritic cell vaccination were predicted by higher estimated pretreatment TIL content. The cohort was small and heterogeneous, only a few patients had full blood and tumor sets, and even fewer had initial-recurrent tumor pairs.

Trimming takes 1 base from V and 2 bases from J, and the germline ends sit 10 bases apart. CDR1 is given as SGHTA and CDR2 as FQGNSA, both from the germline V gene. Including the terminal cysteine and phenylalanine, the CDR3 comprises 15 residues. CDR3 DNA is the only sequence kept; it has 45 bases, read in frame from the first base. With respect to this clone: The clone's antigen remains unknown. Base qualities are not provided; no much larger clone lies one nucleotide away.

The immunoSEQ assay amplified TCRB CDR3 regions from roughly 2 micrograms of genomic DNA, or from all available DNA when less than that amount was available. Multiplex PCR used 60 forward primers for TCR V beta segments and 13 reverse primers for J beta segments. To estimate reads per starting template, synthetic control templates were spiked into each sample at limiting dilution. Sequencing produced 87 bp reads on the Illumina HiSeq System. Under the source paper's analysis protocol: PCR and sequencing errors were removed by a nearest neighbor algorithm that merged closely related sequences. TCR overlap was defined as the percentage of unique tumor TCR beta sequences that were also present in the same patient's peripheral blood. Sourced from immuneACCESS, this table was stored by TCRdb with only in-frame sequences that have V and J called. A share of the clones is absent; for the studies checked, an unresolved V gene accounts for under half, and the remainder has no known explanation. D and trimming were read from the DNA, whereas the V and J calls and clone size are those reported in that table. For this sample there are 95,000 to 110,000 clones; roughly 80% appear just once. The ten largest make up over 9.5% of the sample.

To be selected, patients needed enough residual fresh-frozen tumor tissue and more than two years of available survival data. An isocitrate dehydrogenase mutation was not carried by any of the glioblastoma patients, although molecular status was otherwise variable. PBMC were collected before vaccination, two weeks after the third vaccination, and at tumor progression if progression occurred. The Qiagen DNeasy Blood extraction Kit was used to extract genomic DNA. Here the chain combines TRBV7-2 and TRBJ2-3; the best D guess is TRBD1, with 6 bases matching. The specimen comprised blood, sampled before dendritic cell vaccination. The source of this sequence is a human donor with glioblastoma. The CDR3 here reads CASSLGGTYTDTQYF. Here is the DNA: TGTGCCAGCAGCTTAGGTGGGACATACACAGATACGCAGTATTTT.